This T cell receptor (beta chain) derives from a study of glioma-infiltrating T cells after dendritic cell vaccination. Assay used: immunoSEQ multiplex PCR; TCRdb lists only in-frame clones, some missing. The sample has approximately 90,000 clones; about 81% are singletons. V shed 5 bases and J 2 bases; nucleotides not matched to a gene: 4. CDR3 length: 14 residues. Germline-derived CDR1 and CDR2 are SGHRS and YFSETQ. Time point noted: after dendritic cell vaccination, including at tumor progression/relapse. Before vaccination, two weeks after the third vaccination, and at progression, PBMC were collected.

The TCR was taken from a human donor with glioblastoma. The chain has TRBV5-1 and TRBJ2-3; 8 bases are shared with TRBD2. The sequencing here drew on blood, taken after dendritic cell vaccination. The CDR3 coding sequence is TGCGCCAGCAGGAAAGCGGGGGCCACAGATACGCAGTATTTT. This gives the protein CASRKAGATDTQYF.